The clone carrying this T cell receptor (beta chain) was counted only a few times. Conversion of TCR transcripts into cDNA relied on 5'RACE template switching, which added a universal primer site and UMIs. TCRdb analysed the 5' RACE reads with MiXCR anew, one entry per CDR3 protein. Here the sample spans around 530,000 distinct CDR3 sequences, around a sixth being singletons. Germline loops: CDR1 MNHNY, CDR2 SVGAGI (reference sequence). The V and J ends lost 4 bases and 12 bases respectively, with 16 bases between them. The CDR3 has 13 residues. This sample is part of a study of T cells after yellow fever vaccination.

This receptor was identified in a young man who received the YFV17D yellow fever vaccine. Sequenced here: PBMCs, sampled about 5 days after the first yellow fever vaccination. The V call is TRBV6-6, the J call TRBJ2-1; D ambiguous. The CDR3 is CASSSSGRQGQFF. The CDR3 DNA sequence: TGTGCCAGCAGTTCATCCGGGCGGCAAGGGCAGTTCTTC.